These 3 T cell receptor beta chains share one sample of origin, sequenced in a study of T cell changes during pregnancy in multiple sclerosis. Clones were sequenced by immunoSEQ multiplex PCR, and TCRdb holds only the in-frame ones, with some missing. The table shows 50,000 or so clones, with 80% to 95% occurring only once. This material consisted of CD4+ T cells from peripheral blood mononuclear cells, taken in the third trimester of pregnancy. The source is a female donor with multiple sclerosis, enrolled in a pregnancy study.

The chain joins TRBV18 to TRBJ1-2, with TRBD1 matching over 8 bases. Trimming removed 1 base from V and 7 bases from J; junction bases left unmatched: 8. The CDR3 is 15 residues long. Germline V gene sequence: CDR1 KGHSH, CDR2 LQKENI. The CDR3 sequence is CASSPRGQVRFGYTF. DNA of the CDR3: TGTGCCAGCTCACCACGGGGACAGGTTCGATTTGGCTACACCTTC.

The J gene is TRBJ1-3, the V gene TRBV9; D is ambiguous. Germline V gene data show CDR1 as SGDLS and CDR2 as YYNGEE. V lost 6 bases to trimming and J lost 0 bases, with 7 bases between them. This CDR3 comprises 13 residues. The CDR3 sequence: CASTEHSGNTIYF. The DNA of the CDR3 is TGTGCCAGCACCGAACACTCTGGAAACACCATATATTTT.

The chain employs TRBV29-1 and TRBJ1-1; 7 nucleotides agree with TRBD1. CDR1 and CDR2 from the germline V gene are SQVTM and ANQGSEA. Germline trimming cut 4 bases from V and 1 base from J; bases unmatched to any gene: 9. The CDR3 covers 15 residues. The CDR3 bases are TGCAGCGTTGCGTACAGGGGAACACGGAACACTGAAGCTTTCTTT. Protein sequence: CSVAYRGTRNTEAFF.